This TCR beta chain was sequenced during a study of vaccination effects on CD4 cells after COVID-19. At the level of the study: Sampling occurred a median 72 days post second dose, range 14 to 241.

Concerning this clone itself: The antigen is undetermined.

Per the germline V gene, CDR1 is SGHTA and CDR2 is FQGTGA. CDR3 length: 13 residues. Trimming took off 5 bases at V and 6 bases at J, with 11 bases between the two ends. Profiling relied on immunoSEQ multiplex PCR, and the TCRdb table lists in-frame clones only, not all of them. This sample has roughly 15,000 clones, with 76% found just once. Ahead of sequencing, the ViraFEST assay grew antigen-specific CD4+ T cells using viral peptide pools. On roughly day 10 of culture, CD4+ T cells were separated out. Infection dated between March and December 2020, before the Alpha, Beta and Delta variants reached the United States. The participants, recipients of two vaccine doses, got either BNT162b2 or mRNA-1273. Both day 3 and day 7 saw half the medium replaced with IL-2 medium.

The starting material was CD4+ T cells from PBMCs cultured with SARS-CoV-2 spike peptides, obtained after COVID-19 vaccination. The sequence came from a human donor who had a prior SARS-CoV-2 infection. V and J are TRBV7-3 and TRBJ2-1; D is possibly TRBD2 (6 bases). CDR3 sequence: CASSAGRSNEQFF. The CDR3 DNA reads as TGTGCCAGCAGCGCAGGGAGGTCCAATGAGCAGTTCTTC. Drawing the rest from reference TRBV7-3 and TRBJ2-1, the complete variable domain is GAGVSQTPSNKVTEKGKYVELRCDPISGHTALYWYRQSLGQGPEFLIYFQGTGAADDSGLPNDRFFAVRPEGSVSTLKIQRTERGDSAVYLCASSAGRSNEQFFGPGTRLTVL.